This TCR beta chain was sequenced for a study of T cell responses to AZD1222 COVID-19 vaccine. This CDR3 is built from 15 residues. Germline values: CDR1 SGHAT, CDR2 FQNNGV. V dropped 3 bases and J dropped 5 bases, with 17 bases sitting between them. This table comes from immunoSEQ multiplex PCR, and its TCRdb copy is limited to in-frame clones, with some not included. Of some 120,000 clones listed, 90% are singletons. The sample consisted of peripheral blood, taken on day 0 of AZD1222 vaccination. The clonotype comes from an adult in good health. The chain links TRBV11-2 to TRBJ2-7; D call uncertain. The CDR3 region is CASSFLLGSVHEQYF. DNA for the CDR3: TGTGCCAGCAGCTTTCTGCTCGGCTCCGTCCACGAGCAGTACTTC.